One and the same sample provided the 3 T cell receptor beta chains below, sequenced in a study of vaccination and CD4 T cells after COVID-19. As to treatment: approximately 11-day PBMC culture with coronavirus spike peptide pools or control peptides (ViraFEST assay). It was before the COVID-19 pandemic (2011-2018) that the unexposed donor's CD4+ T cells were collected. An Oncomine TCR Beta short-read assay was used to sequence the DNA from cultured CD4+ T cells. TCRdb fed the PCR reads into MiXCR, producing one record per CDR3 protein. Found here are roughly 6,400 distinct CDR3 sequences, around 51% of them singletons; the top ten hold more than 20%. What these receptors recognize is not known. The sequencing sample was made of CD4+ T cells from blood, cultured in vitro. The source is a human donor in good health.

The chain has TRBV5-4 and TRBJ1-1; D call uncertain. V gave up 0 bases and J gave up 1 base, with 7 bases separating them. Germline V CDR1 and CDR2: SGHNT, YYREEE (reference sequence). The CDR3 is 14 residues long. CDR3 loop: CASSLGARNTEAFF. For the CDR3, the DNA is TGTGCCAGCAGCTTGGGAGCCCGGAACACTGAAGCTTTCTTT.

The chain has TRBV29-1 and TRBJ2-3; possibly TRBD2 for D (5 bases). Trimming removed 6 bases at V and 1 base at J, with 26 bases between. The CDR3 is 18 amino acids. Looked up from germline, CDR1 is SQVTM and CDR2 is ANQGSEA. The CDR3 DNA is TGCAGCGTACTCTCTCCCGAGGGATGGCGACGGCGCACAGATACGCAGTATTTT. Translating it yields CSVLSPEGWRRRTDTQYF.

The gene calls are TRBV7-2 and TRBJ1-1; D is unresolved. Germline CDR1 and CDR2: SGHTA and FQGNSA. V was cut by 2 bases and J by 3 bases, with 7 bases left in between. CDR3 length equals 13 residues. The CDR3 loop is CASSLLFDTEAFF. The DNA of the CDR3 is TGTGCCAGCAGCTTACTGTTTGACACTGAAGCTTTCTTT.